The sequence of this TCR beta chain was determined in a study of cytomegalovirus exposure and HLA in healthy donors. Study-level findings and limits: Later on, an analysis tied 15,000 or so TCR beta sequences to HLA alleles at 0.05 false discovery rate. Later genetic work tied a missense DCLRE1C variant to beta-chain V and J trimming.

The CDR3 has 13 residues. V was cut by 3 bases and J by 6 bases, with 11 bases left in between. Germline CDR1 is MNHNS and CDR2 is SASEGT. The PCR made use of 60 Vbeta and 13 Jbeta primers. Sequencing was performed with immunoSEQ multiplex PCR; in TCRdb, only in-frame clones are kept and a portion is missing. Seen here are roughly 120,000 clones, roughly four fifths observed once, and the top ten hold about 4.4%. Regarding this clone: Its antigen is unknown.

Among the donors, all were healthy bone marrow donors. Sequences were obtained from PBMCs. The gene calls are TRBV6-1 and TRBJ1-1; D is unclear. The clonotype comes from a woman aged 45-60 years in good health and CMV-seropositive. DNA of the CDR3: TGTGCCAGCAGTGATAAAGCACCCCCTGAAGCTTTCTTT. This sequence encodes CASSDKAPPEAFF.